This T cell receptor (beta chain) comes out of a study of T cell responses to AZD1222 COVID-19 vaccine. Study-wide points: The peak T cell response came first, and repertoires were sampled only after it. Clonal diversity was possibly underestimated, and the donors were mostly white British, with more females. Unmutated variant regions are reportedly the target of nearly half of TCRs that are spike-specific.

From germline, CDR1 is SNHLY and CDR2 FYNNEI. V was shortened by 4 bases and J by 3 bases, with 12 bases between the two germline ends. The CDR3 has 14 amino acids. This clone was counted a single time. Its antigen is unidentified. The data were produced by immunoSEQ multiplex PCR, yet TCRdb's version contains in-frame clones alone and is incomplete. Of over 100,000 clones listed, around nine tenths are singletons. The starting material was peripheral blood, obtained 28 days after the second dose of the MenACWY control vaccine. The chain links TRBV2 to TRBJ1-2; D remains ambiguous. The origin of this receptor is an adult who received the MenACWY meningococcal vaccine as a control. CDR3 in amino acids: CASSAGGGDYGYTF. The CDR3 DNA follows: TGTGCCAGCAGTGCGGGCGGCGGGGACTATGGCTACACCTTC.